This TCR beta chain stems from a study of blood T cell repertoires in COVID-19. Background on the study: The samples span acute and convalescent COVID-19 from the United States, Italy and Spain. From T cells, B-cell-depleted T cells, or PBMCs came the material, which was cDNA or gDNA.

In this sample, this clone turned up once. Using immunoSEQ multiplex PCR, the repertoire was profiled, and TCRdb retains in-frame clones only, with some absent. Of a few hundred thousand clones in the sample, about 88% were seen once. The CDR3 has 14 residues. Germline lookup yields CDR1 MGHDK and CDR2 SYGVNS. Trimming left V 6 bases short and J 1 base short, with 12 bases between. The rearrangement uses TRBV25-1 and TRBJ1-1, with a possible D match to TRBD1 (5 bases). The clonotype comes from a man younger than 35 with active or convalescent COVID-19. Material for sequencing was peripheral blood. The CDR3 DNA reads as TGTGCCAGCAGGGCCAGGGCGAGGAACACTGAAGCTTTCTTT. It translates to CASRARARNTEAFF.